Below, 4 T cell receptor beta chains from the same sample are listed, as sequenced in a study of metastatic and nonmetastatic thyroid tumors. TCRdb re-called clones from the PCR reads using MiXCR. Of around 30,000 clones in the sample, over 14% were seen once. Every patient underwent thyroid surgery untreated. Sequenced material: blood. These receptors originate from a male donor with papillary thyroid cancer or a benign thyroid nodule (not recorded which). Some clones in this sample may be carry-over from other donors' samples.

This clone showed up many times. J is TRBJ2-5 and V is TRBV7-8, with 8 nucleotides matching TRBD2. This CDR3 region has 15 residues. The V and J ends lost 5 bases and 5 bases, in that order; junction bases with no gene match: 10. Germline V gene sequence: CDR1 SGHVS, CDR2 FQNEAQ. In nucleotides, the CDR3 is TGTGCCAGCAGCGGACCGGGGGGGGGGACGGAGACCCAGTACTTC. It encodes CASSGPGGGTETQYF.

The table lists this clone with many counts. The V call is TRBV30, the J call TRBJ2-3, with 7 bases fitting TRBD2. V lost 0 bases, J lost 4 bases, and 1 base stayed unmatched. Germline V gene lookup returns CDR1 GTSNPN and CDR2 SVGIG (reference sequence). The CDR3 loop spans 13 amino acids. CDR3 sequence (DNA): TGTGCCTGGAGTGTGGGAGGGGCAGATACGCAGTATTTT. Protein: CAWSVGGADTQYF. Complete variable domain (other parts from reference TRBV30 and TRBJ2-3): SQTIHQWPATLVQPVGSPLSLECTVEGTSNPNLYWYRQAAGRGLQLLFYSVGIGQISSEVPQNLSASRPQDRQFILSSKKLLLSDSGFYLCAWSVGGADTQYFGPGTRLTVL.

This clone was detected many times. The rearrangement links TRBV6-1 to TRBJ2-7; no clear D gene. This CDR3 has 14 amino acids. Germline V gene data show CDR1 as MNHNS and CDR2 as SASEGT. The ends were cut back, 1 base at V and 7 bases at J, with 14 bases in the middle. The CDR3 here is CASSEVSGAWEQYF. DNA of the CDR3: TGTGCCAGCAGTGAAGTGTCTGGCGCTTGGGAGCAGTACTTC.

The rearrangement joins TRBV6-1 to TRBJ1-2; D is undetermined. Germline lookup yields CDR1 MNHNS and CDR2 SASEGT. The CDR3 has 10 amino acids. Trimming left V 3 bases short and J 7 bases short, with 3 bases between. The CDR3, as DNA: TGTGCCAGCAGTGAGGGTGGCTACACCTTC. Translation: CASSEGGYTF.